Following are 26 T cell receptor beta chains from one sample sequenced in a study of CD8 T cells in ankylosing spondylitis. MiXCR was run by TCRdb on the 5' RACE reads, yielding one entry per CDR3 protein. This sample has 150,000 to 200,000 distinct CDR3 sequences; roughly 34% occur once, and the top ten carry around 6%. Material for sequencing was synovial fluid, either unsorted or a sorted T cell fraction (not recorded which). The receptors stem from a male donor with ankylosing spondylitis.

This clonotype is labeled as medium-sized. V usage is TRBV5-6 and J usage is TRBJ2-7; D possibly uses TRBD1 or TRBD2 (8 bases each). CDR1 SGHDT and CDR2 YYEEEE come from the germline V gene. The CDR3 contains 17 residues. V was shortened by 7 bases and J by 3 bases, with 26 bases between the two germline ends. The chain's CDR3 is CASDSSGGGTGYYEQYF. CDR3 sequence (DNA): TGTGCCAGCGACTCATCCGGGGGGGGGACAGGATACTACGAGCAGTACTTC.

This chain links TRBV20-1 with TRBJ1-4; the D gene is possibly TRBD1 (6 bases). The CDR3 runs to 15 residues. Germline CDR1 and CDR2: DFQATT and SNEGSKA (reference sequence). V was shortened by 5 bases and J by 5 bases, with 18 bases between the two germline ends. The CDR3 DNA reads TGCAGTGCTCCTCGCTCAACAGGGAGAAATGAAAAACTGTTTTTT. Protein: CSAPRSTGRNEKLFF.

The rearrangement links TRBV11-2 to TRBJ2-4; weak D call: TRBD2 (6 bases). There are 18 residues in the CDR3. The V gene's germline CDR1 is SGHAT and CDR2 FQNNGV. Trimming took off 0 bases at V and 8 bases at J, with 23 bases between the two ends. CDR3: CASSLDPPGLLRGDIQYF. DNA of the CDR3: TGTGCCAGCAGCTTAGATCCCCCCGGGCTCCTGCGGGGCGACATTCAGTACTTC.

This clonotype was seen many times. The CDR3 coding sequence is TGTGCCAGCAGCTTCCGGGACAGGGGTTCACCCCTCCACTTT. As protein: CASSFRDRGSPLHF. The J gene is TRBJ1-6, the V gene TRBV28; 10 bases fit TRBD1. The CDR3 runs to 14 residues. After removal of 6 bases from V and 9 bases from J, the junction contained 5 bases not matched to a gene. Germline values: CDR1 MDHEN, CDR2 SYDVKM.

This clonotype was found a few times. V gene TRBV2 combines with J gene TRBJ1-1, with TRBD1 matching over 7 bases. Unmatched junction bases numbered 4, after V lost 5 bases and J lost 4 bases. The CDR3 is made up of 13 amino acids. The V gene's germline CDR1 is SNHLY and CDR2 FYNNEI. The CDR3 protein is CASSRDSGTEAFF. CDR3 DNA sequence: TGTGCCAGCAGTCGGGACAGTGGCACTGAAGCTTTCTTT.

The sample holds a few counts of this clonotype. The rearrangement links TRBV20-1 to TRBJ2-5, with TRBD2 matching 10 bases. The CDR3 has 12 amino acids. Germline values: CDR1 DFQATT, CDR2 SNEGSKA (reference sequence). Here the CDR3 reads CTTSGNQETQYF. In nucleotides, the CDR3 is TGCACTACTAGCGGGAACCAAGAGACCCAGTACTTC.

This clonotype was seen a handful of times. J is TRBJ1-2 and V is TRBV5-4; D ambiguous. Deletions cut 0 bases from V and 8 bases from J, with 11 bases between. Germline V CDR1 and CDR2: SGHNT, YYREEE (reference sequence). This CDR3 spans 13 amino acids. Here the CDR3 reads CASSLAEEKGYTF. The CDR3 nucleotides read TGTGCCAGCAGCTTGGCCGAGGAGAAGGGCTACACCTTC.

This clonotype was observed a handful of times. V gene TRBV5-4 combines with J gene TRBJ2-7; D may correspond to TRBD1 or TRBD2 (6 bases each). The CDR3 covers 14 residues. The ends were cut back, 0 bases at V and 3 bases at J, with 10 bases in the middle. The germline CDR1 and CDR2 sequences are SGHNT and YYREEE (reference sequence). In DNA form, the CDR3 reads TGTGCCAGCAGCTTGGGGCGGGACAACTACGAGCAGTACTTC. Translation gives CASSLGRDNYEQYF.

This clonotype has a single count. J is TRBJ1-6 and V is TRBV28; the D is unclear. The V end lost 6 bases, the J end lost 5 bases, and 8 bases lay between the germline ends. This CDR3 comprises 13 residues. Looked up from germline, CDR1 is MDHEN and CDR2 is SYDVKM. This CDR3 is CASRLAHNSPLHF. CDR3 in DNA: TGTGCCAGCAGACTCGCACATAATTCACCCCTCCACTTT.

This clonotype was observed many times. V usage is TRBV6-1 and J usage is TRBJ2-4, with 7 bases matching TRBD1. Unmatched junction bases numbered 5, after V lost 6 bases and J lost 0 bases. The CDR3 is 15 residues long. Germline V gene data show CDR1 as MNHNS and CDR2 as SASEGT. The CDR3 nucleotides read TGTGCCAGCAGCGCATCAGGGGGAGCCAAAAACATTCAGTACTTC. It yields the protein CASSASGGAKNIQYF.

At least ten counts were recorded for this clonotype. The CDR3 coding sequence is TGTGCCTGGCAGGGGAGGGCTTTCTCCTACAATGAGCAGTTCTTC. This gives the protein CAWQGRAFSYNEQFF. The genes are TRBV30 and TRBJ2-1; D may be TRBD2 (7 bases). The germline V gene encodes CDR1 GTSNPN and CDR2 SVGIG (reference sequence). The CDR3 totals 15 residues. V lost 5 bases to trimming and J lost 0 bases, with 14 bases between them.

J is TRBJ1-1 and V is TRBV7-9, with TRBD1 matching over 8 bases. J gave up 10 bases and V 5 bases, and 15 bases lay outside the gene matches. The CDR3 is made up of 15 amino acids. Per the germline V gene, CDR1 is SEHNR and CDR2 is FQNEAQ (reference sequence). CDR3 sequence reads: CASSGWGQALVGAFF. The CDR3 DNA reads TGTGCCAGCAGCGGATGGGGACAGGCCCTGGTCGGAGCTTTCTTT.

This clonotype was observed a handful of times. This rearrangement joins TRBV5-5 to TRBJ1-1; 9 bases are shared with TRBD1. This CDR3 contains 16 residues. The V segment lost 5 bases and the J segment 3 bases; nucleotides outside the gene matches: 11. Per the germline V gene, CDR1 is SGHKS and CDR2 is YYEKEE (reference sequence). CDR3 nucleotide sequence: TGTGCCAGCAGGCTAAGCCTACAGGGGGCGGACACTGAAGCTTTCTTT. Encoded protein: CASRLSLQGADTEAFF.

The chain employs TRBV4-1 and TRBJ2-5, with D possibly being TRBD2 (5 bases). The ends were cut back, 2 bases at V and 2 bases at J, with 15 bases in the middle. This CDR3 region has 16 residues. From germline, CDR1 is MGHRA and CDR2 YSYEKL. CDR3 in amino acids: CASSQTPGRVQETQYF. DNA of the CDR3: TGCGCCAGCAGCCAAACACCTGGGCGGGTACAAGAGACCCAGTACTTC.

J is TRBJ1-6 and V is TRBV7-2, with a possible D match to TRBD1 (5 bases). V shed 3 bases and J shed 7 bases, with 16 bases lying between them. Germline values: CDR1 SGHTA, CDR2 FQGNSA. The CDR3 is 16 residues long. The CDR3, as DNA: TGTGCCAGCAGCTTCGGGAGGGAGGGGAGGAATTCACCCCTCCACTTT. Its translation: CASSFGREGRNSPLHF.

CDR3 bases: TGCAGCGTTGAAAACCAGGGGTGGGTCTATGGCTACACCTTC. Protein sequence: CSVENQGWVYGYTF. The rearrangement uses TRBV29-1 and TRBJ1-2, with a weak D call TRBD1 (6 bases). This CDR3 has 14 residues. The V gene's germline CDR1 is SQVTM and CDR2 ANQGSEA. Trimming shortened V by 2 bases and J by 4 bases, and 14 bases separated the two germline ends.

This chain uses TRBV20-1 with TRBJ1-6; TRBD1 matches 8 bases. Germline CDR1 and CDR2: DFQATT and SNEGSKA (reference sequence). This CDR3 comprises 14 residues. Unmatched junction bases numbered 4, after V lost 2 bases and J lost 7 bases. CDR3 sequence: CSARLGQANSPLHF. In DNA form, the CDR3 reads TGCAGTGCTAGATTGGGACAGGCAAATTCACCCCTCCACTTT.

This rearrangement joins TRBV28 to TRBJ2-7, with D perhaps matching TRBD1 or TRBD2 (6 bases each). This CDR3 has 13 residues. Per the germline V gene, CDR1 is MDHEN and CDR2 is SYDVKM. The V end lost 10 bases, the J end lost 7 bases, and 20 bases lay between the germline ends. The CDR3 is CATSGAGRWEQYF. CDR3 in DNA: TGTGCCACCTCGGGGGCGGGGCGCTGGGAGCAGTACTTC.

The chain combines TRBV7-2 with TRBJ1-2; no firm D call. CDR1 SGHTA and CDR2 FQGNSA come from the germline V gene. The CDR3 runs 15 residues. V lost 1 base and J lost 0, with 9 bases in between. The CDR3 DNA sequence: TGTGCCAGCAGCTTAGGGCAGCCCGCTAACTATGGCTACACCTTC. Its protein is CASSLGQPANYGYTF.

This clonotype has a count of ten or more. The J gene is TRBJ2-3, the V gene TRBV18; the D gene is possibly TRBD1 (5 bases). Germline V gives CDR1 KGHSH, CDR2 LQKENI. CDR3 size: 13 residues. Deletions cut 2 bases from V and 5 bases from J, with 8 bases between. The CDR3 loop reads CASSPAREDTQYF. The CDR3, as DNA: TGTGCCAGCTCACCAGCCAGGGAAGATACGCAGTATTTT.

In its sample, this clonotype was seen once. The J gene is TRBJ2-5, the V gene TRBV11-2; tentatively, D is TRBD1 (7 bases). This CDR3 contains 16 residues. CDR1 and CDR2 from the germline V gene are SGHAT and FQNNGV. Trimming stripped 5 bases from V and 3 bases from J, with 19 bases between. The CDR3, as DNA: TGTGCCAGCAGCCCAGTACAGGGGACTTCGAAAGAGACCCAGTACTTC. This translates into CASSPVQGTSKETQYF.

The rearrangement links TRBV21-1 to TRBJ2-2; the table names TRBD1, a call not compared with the DNA. TRBV21-1 is noted as a pseudogene. This CDR3 region has 13 residues. The CDR3 loop reads CASSIRGSGELFF. The DNA for the CDR3 is TGTGCCAGCAGCATCAGGGGGTCCGGGGAGCTGTTTTTT.

The CDR3 loop reads CASSFTGGFYNEQFF. The CDR3 DNA reads as TGTGCCAGCAGCTTCACAGGGGGTTTCTACAATGAGCAGTTCTTC. The chain combines TRBV7-6 with TRBJ2-1; 8 nucleotides agree with TRBD1. Germline V lookup: CDR1 SGHVS, CDR2 FNYEAQ. The ends lost 3 bases at V and 3 bases at J; junction bases unmatched: 4. The CDR3 spans 15 residues.

This clonotype was seen a handful of times. This rearrangement joins TRBV7-8 to TRBJ2-1; D is perhaps TRBD1 or TRBD2 (5 bases each). Deletions cut 5 bases from V and 3 bases from J, with 14 bases between. Germline V gene data show CDR1 as SGHVS and CDR2 as FQNEAQ. The CDR3 is 15 amino acids. CDR3 DNA sequence: TGTGCCAGCAGCCAGTCGGGACCTATCTACAATGAGCAGTTCTTC. It is translated as CASSQSGPIYNEQFF.

This clonotype was detected a few times. The chain has TRBV3-1 and TRBJ2-2; 10 bases map to TRBD2. The CDR3 sequence is 14 residues long. Germline-derived CDR1 and CDR2 are LGHDT and YNNKEL (reference sequence). The V and J ends lost 4 bases and 6 bases, in that order; junction bases with no gene match: 2. This CDR3 reads CASSPSGSPGELFF. The CDR3 DNA sequence: TGTGCCAGCAGCCCTAGCGGGAGCCCCGGGGAGCTGTTTTTT.

This clonotype appeared a few times. The CDR3 bases are TGTGCCAGCAGTGAAACGGCCCGGAGGGAGACCCAGTACTTC. This encodes CASSETARRETQYF. The rearrangement joins TRBV2 to TRBJ2-5, with TRBD2 as a possible D gene (5 bases). Germline-derived CDR1 and CDR2 are SNHLY and FYNNEI. The length of the CDR3 is 14 residues. Trimming took 2 bases from V and 5 from J, leaving 12 bases between them.